Following are 29 T cell receptor beta chains from one sample sequenced in a study of graft-versus-host responses after intestinal transplantation. Generated by immunoSEQ multiplex PCR, the TCRdb table keeps only in-frame clones and is missing some. The sample shows about 88,000 clones, about 94% of them seen only once. Their antigen targets remain unknown. The input for sequencing was unstimulated CD4+ T cells sorted from spleen or lymph node cells, taken before transplant. The source of these receptors is a human donor who was the organ donor for an intestinal transplant.

The chain employs TRBV11-2 and TRBJ1-1, with 7 nucleotides matching TRBD1. With 8 bases clipped from V and 0 bases from J, the junction kept 6 bases outside the gene matches. Germline V gene sequence: CDR1 SGHAT, CDR2 FQNNGV. The CDR3 extends over 14 amino acids. The CDR3 bases are TGTGCCAGCGCCCCGCAGGGGGTGAACACTGAAGCTTTCTTT. Translated, it gives CASAPQGVNTEAFF. Variable domain in full (rest from reference TRBV11-2 and TRBJ1-1): EAGVAQSPRYKIIEKRQSVAFWCNPISGHATLYWYQQILGQGPKLLIQFQNNGVVDDSQLPKDRFSAERLKGVDSTLKIQPAKLEDSAVYLCASAPQGVNTEAFFGQGTRLTVV.

The rearrangement links TRBV5-1 to TRBJ1-1; tentatively, D is TRBD1 (6 bases). The germline V gene encodes CDR1 SGHRS and CDR2 YFSETQ. Trimming took off 3 bases at V and 1 base at J, with 10 bases between the two ends. The CDR3 is 14 amino acids. CDR3 sequence (DNA): TGCGCCAGCAGCTCGGCAGGGGAGAACACTGAAGCTTTCTTT. Its translation: CASSSAGENTEAFF.

V and J are TRBV5-1 and TRBJ2-2, with TRBD2 matching 8 bases. The CDR3 has 16 amino acids. The germline gives CDR1 SGHRS, CDR2 YFSETQ. V lost 0 bases, J lost 4 bases, and 5 bases stayed unmatched. CDR3 sequence reads: CASSLVAGGRTGELFF. In DNA, the CDR3 is TGCGCCAGCAGCTTGGTTGCGGGGGGCCGCACCGGGGAGCTGTTTTTT. The full variable domain, its missing parts supplied by reference TRBV5-1 and TRBJ2-2, is KAGVTQTPRYLIKTRGQQVTLSCSPISGHRSVSWYQQTPGQGLQFLFEYFSETQRNKGNFPGRFSGRQFSNSRSEMNVSTLELGDSALYLCASSLVAGGRTGELFFGEGSRLTVL.

The chain has TRBV18 and TRBJ1-4, with D possibly TRBD1 on 6 matching bases. Trimming stripped 1 base from V and 5 bases from J, with 11 bases between. Per the germline V gene, CDR1 is KGHSH and CDR2 is LQKENI. CDR3 size: 15 residues. Here the CDR3 DNA reads TGTGCCAGCTCACCACTCTGGACAGAGAATGAAAAACTGTTTTTT. Encoded protein: CASSPLWTENEKLFF. The complete variable domain, with remaining parts taken from reference TRBV18 and TRBJ1-4, reads NAGVMQNPRHLVRRRGQEARLRCSPMKGHSHVYWYRQLPEEGLKFMVYLQKENIIDESGMPKERFSAEFPKEGPSILRIQQVVRGDSAAYFCASSPLWTENEKLFFGSGTQLSVL.

This clone was observed a single time. The J gene is TRBJ1-1, the V gene TRBV7-9, with D possibly being TRBD1 (6 bases). The V end lost 5 bases, the J end lost 3 bases, and 13 bases lay between the germline ends. Germline V gives CDR1 SEHNR, CDR2 FQNEAQ (reference sequence). The CDR3 contains 14 residues. CDR3: CASSPLGADTEAFF. The CDR3 region has the DNA TGTGCCAGCAGCCCCCTGGGGGCTGACACTGAAGCTTTCTTT. Drawing the rest from reference TRBV7-9 and TRBJ1-1, the complete variable domain is DTGVSQNPRHKITKRGQNVTFRCDPISEHNRLYWYRQTLGQGPEFLTYFQNEAQLEKSRLLSDRFSAERPKGSFSTLEIQRTEQGDSAMYLCASSPLGADTEAFFGQGTRLTVV.

V gene TRBV10-3 combines with J gene TRBJ1-2, with 9 bases fitting TRBD1. The ends lost 6 bases at V and 8 bases at J; junction bases unmatched: 7. CDR3 length: 13 amino acids. CDR1 ENHRY and CDR2 SYGVKD come from the germline V gene. CDR3 nucleotides: TGTGCCATCAGCTCGGGACAGGGTAGCGGCTACACCTTC. Its protein is CAISSGQGSGYTF.

The chain uses TRBV6-6 and TRBJ2-7, with D possibly matching TRBD2 (7 bases). CDR1 and CDR2 from the germline V gene are MNHNY and SVGAGI (reference sequence). V gave up 0 bases and J gave up 3 bases, with 15 bases separating them. CDR3 length: 16 amino acids. CDR3 in amino acids: CASSYSGGGGGYEQYF. CDR3 nucleotide sequence: TGTGCCAGCAGTTACTCTGGGGGCGGGGGCGGCTACGAGCAGTACTTC.

The rearrangement joins TRBV28 to TRBJ1-2; D not certain. CDR1 is MDHEN and CDR2 is SYDVKM in the germline V gene. The V gene lost 2 bases and the J gene lost 6 bases, with 16 bases spanning the gap. The CDR3 spans 15 residues. The CDR3 here is CASSLRSIVGHGYTF. The DNA of the CDR3 is TGTGCCAGCAGTTTACGCTCGATTGTAGGTCATGGCTACACCTTC.

This chain links TRBV5-1 with TRBJ1-5; D remains unclear. CDR1 is SGHRS, CDR2 YFSETQ, per germline. This CDR3 contains 14 residues. The V gene lost 2 bases and the J gene lost 6 bases, with 12 bases spanning the gap. CDR3 protein: CASSLFLSGQPQHF. In DNA form, the CDR3 reads TGCGCCAGCAGCTTATTTCTCTCCGGTCAGCCCCAGCATTTT.

The chain is built from TRBV28 and TRBJ2-7; TRBD2 matches at 8 bases. The CDR3 covers 14 residues. CDR1 and CDR2 (germline): MDHEN, SYDVKM. V shed 6 bases and J 3 bases; nucleotides not matched to a gene: 7. CDR3 nucleotide sequence: TGTGCCAGCAGACAAGCGGGGGCCTTCTACGAGCAGTACTTC. Translation gives CASRQAGAFYEQYF.

This rearrangement joins TRBV28 to TRBJ1-1; 9 positions match TRBD1. The CDR3 sequence is 16 residues long. Germline assignment: CDR1 MDHEN and CDR2 SYDVKM. J gave up 4 bases and V 6 bases, and 12 bases lay outside the gene matches. The CDR3 loop is CASSPSGTGTFTEAFF. CDR3 DNA sequence: TGTGCCAGCAGCCCATCCGGGACAGGGACTTTCACTGAAGCTTTCTTT.

The V gene is TRBV7-2, the J gene TRBJ2-2; 9 bases fit TRBD1. V lost 5 bases, J lost 5 bases, and 9 bases stayed unmatched. The V gene's germline CDR1 is SGHTA and CDR2 FQGNSA. The CDR3 spans 16 residues. The CDR3: CASSRAGTGNTGELFF. For the CDR3, the DNA is TGTGCCAGCAGCCGTGCCGGGACAGGGAATACCGGGGAGCTGTTTTTT.

This clone was recorded only once. V usage is TRBV6-5 and J usage is TRBJ2-7, with D possibly matching TRBD2 (6 bases). The CDR3 spans 13 residues. Trimming cost V 5 bases and J 4 bases, with 12 bases left between them. The germline gives CDR1 MNHEY, CDR2 SVGAGI. The CDR3 bases are TGTGCCAGCAGTCGGGGGTTCGGTTACGAGCAGTACTTC. It encodes CASSRGFGYEQYF.

The chain joins TRBV18 to TRBJ1-3; TRBD1 is a possible D gene (5 bases). CDR1 and CDR2 (germline): KGHSH, LQKENI. The length of the CDR3 is 16 residues. The ends were cut back, 5 bases at V and 0 bases at J, with 14 bases in the middle. The CDR3 nucleotides read TGTGCCAGCTCATTCCCTGACAGTTACTCTGGAAACACCATATATTTT. Encoded protein: CASSFPDSYSGNTIYF.

The chain carries TRBV2 and TRBJ2-2, with 11 nucleotides matching TRBD2. The V gene's germline CDR1 is SNHLY and CDR2 FYNNEI. V trimming: 4 bases; J trimming: 4 bases; junction bases outside the gene matches: 2. The CDR3 sequence is 15 residues long. In nucleotides, the CDR3 is TGTGCCAGCAGTGGGCTAGCGGGGGGCACCGGGGAGCTGTTTTTT. This sequence encodes CASSGLAGGTGELFF.

This sequence joins TRBV13 and TRBJ2-7, with TRBD1 as a possible D gene (5 bases). Germline V lookup: CDR1 PRHDT, CDR2 FYEKMQ (reference sequence). The CDR3 spans 14 residues. The V gene lost 2 bases and the J gene lost 2 bases, with 10 bases spanning the gap. CDR3 DNA sequence: TGTGCCAGCAGCTTATCAGGGCTCCCCTACGAGCAGTACTTC. Its protein product is CASSLSGLPYEQYF.

The J gene is TRBJ2-3, the V gene TRBV5-1, with TRBD2 matching 11 bases. Germline V CDR1 and CDR2: SGHRS, YFSETQ. The CDR3 runs 15 residues. V shed 4 bases and J 4 bases; nucleotides not matched to a gene: 5. The CDR3 coding sequence is TGCGCCAGCAGCCAAACTAGCGGGGGATCAGATACGCAGTATTTT. Its translation is CASSQTSGGSDTQYF.

The rearrangement links TRBV2 to TRBJ1-2; no reliable D call. Germline CDR1 reads SNHLY; CDR2 reads FYNNEI. Trimming stripped 3 bases from V and 4 bases from J, with 12 bases between. The CDR3 runs 14 residues. CDR3 in amino acids: CASSDVAFGYGYTF. CDR3 in DNA: TGTGCCAGCAGTGATGTGGCGTTCGGCTATGGCTACACCTTC.

This chain links TRBV18 with TRBJ2-7; either TRBD1 or TRBD2 may supply D (5 bases each). Germline V gene data show CDR1 as KGHSH and CDR2 as LQKENI. CDR3 length: 14 amino acids. V lost 1 base, J lost 3 bases, and 10 bases lay in between. The CDR3 region has the DNA TGTGCCAGCTCACCACGGGGGAACGGCTACGAGCAGTACTTC. This sequence encodes CASSPRGNGYEQYF.

J is TRBJ2-6 and V is TRBV21-1. TRBV21-1 is a pseudogene segment. The CDR3 sequence is 17 residues long. CDR3 bases: TGTGCCAGCAGCAAAGTTGACCCGTTTTCTGGGGCCAACGTCCTGACTTTC. Translation: CASSKVDPFSGANVLTF.

This chain links TRBV6-1 with TRBJ2-7, with a weak D call TRBD1 (5 bases). Trimming stripped 7 bases from V and 6 bases from J, with 13 bases between. Germline V CDR1 and CDR2: MNHNS, SASEGT. This CDR3 region has 12 residues. The CDR3 spells CASMQGWGEQYF. CDR3 DNA: TGTGCCAGCATGCAGGGTTGGGGCGAGCAGTACTTC.

The rearrangement links TRBV5-6 to TRBJ1-2, with a weak D call TRBD1 (6 bases). This CDR3 region has 13 residues. Per the germline V gene, CDR1 is SGHDT and CDR2 is YYEEEE. V lost 0 bases and J lost 10, with 13 bases in between. CDR3 residues: CASSLAAGVLYTF. The CDR3 nucleotides are TGTGCCAGCAGCTTGGCGGCAGGGGTGCTCTACACCTTC.

This rearrangement joins TRBV6-1 to TRBJ1-2, with 10 bases that match TRBD1. The V segment lost 4 bases and the J segment 0 bases; nucleotides outside the gene matches: 8. This CDR3 comprises 17 residues. The germline V gene has CDR1 MNHNS and CDR2 SASEGT. Here the CDR3 DNA reads TGTGCCAGCAGTGGGCGACAGGGGGCAAAGGCTAACTATGGCTACACCTTC. Its translation: CASSGRQGAKANYGYTF.

Only one count was recorded for this clone. V and J are TRBV18 and TRBJ1-2, with 7 positions matching TRBD1. The germline V gene encodes CDR1 KGHSH and CDR2 LQKENI. V shed 6 bases, J shed 5 bases, and the junction held 12 bases outside the gene matches. CDR3 size: 15 residues. Written as DNA, the CDR3 is TGTGCCAGCTCGTATCTTCCGGGACAGATTTATGGCTACACCTTC. This encodes CASSYLPGQIYGYTF.

This chain joins TRBV5-1 and TRBJ2-1; 9 nucleotides line up with TRBD2. The CDR3 loop spans 16 amino acids. V was clipped by 7 bases and J by 1 base; unmatched bases: 9. Germline V gene lookup returns CDR1 SGHRS and CDR2 YFSETQ. CDR3: CASQTGGGASYNEQFF. In DNA, the CDR3 is TGCGCCAGCCAAACCGGCGGGGGGGCATCCTACAATGAGCAGTTCTTC.

The genes are TRBV6-5 and TRBJ1-6, with D possibly matching TRBD1 (5 bases). Germline values: CDR1 MNHEY, CDR2 SVGAGI. The V end lost 2 bases, the J end lost 12 bases, and 11 bases lay between the germline ends. The CDR3 totals 13 residues. CDR3 bases: TGTGCCAGCAGTTACGGAACTCAGGGACCCCTCCACTTT. The encoded protein is CASSYGTQGPLHF.

The chain recombines TRBV7-9 with TRBJ1-1; no clear D. Germline V gene sequence: CDR1 SEHNR, CDR2 FQNEAQ (reference sequence). The CDR3 consists of 15 residues. V was clipped by 2 bases and J by 3 bases, with 13 bases between them. This CDR3 is CASSLSPQLDTEAFF. The CDR3 DNA is TGTGCCAGCAGCTTAAGTCCGCAGTTAGACACTGAAGCTTTCTTT. The full variable domain, rest sourced from reference TRBV7-9 and TRBJ1-1, is DTGVSQNPRHKITKRGQNVTFRCDPISEHNRLYWYRQTLGQGPEFLTYFQNEAQLEKSRLLSDRFSAERPKGSFSTLEIQRTEQGDSAMYLCASSLSPQLDTEAFFGQGTRLTVV.

The CDR3 is CASSFGTGSPLHF. The CDR3 nucleotides are TGTGCCAGCAGCTTCGGGACAGGTTCACCCCTCCACTTT. J is TRBJ1-6 and V is TRBV5-4; 8 bases are a match to TRBD1. The germline CDR1 and CDR2 sequences are SGHNT and YYREEE (reference sequence). This CDR3 is built from 13 residues. V lost 2 bases, J lost 9 bases, and 1 base stayed unmatched.

V and J are TRBV7-2 and TRBJ2-2; 7 bases line up with TRBD2. The germline V gene has CDR1 SGHTA and CDR2 FQGNSA. V was clipped by 6 bases and J by 3 bases; unmatched bases: 7. The CDR3 is 15 residues long. The chain's CDR3 is CASSLSGDYTGELFF. As DNA, the CDR3 is TGTGCCAGCAGTTTAAGCGGGGACTACACCGGGGAGCTGTTTTTT.